The rows below give T cell receptor beta chains drawn from one sample of a study of CD8+CD57+ T cells in acquired aplastic anemia. TCRdb processed the reads anew with MiXCR; each CDR3 protein has one entry. The sample has roughly 200,000 distinct CDR3 sequences; about 60% are singletons. Input material: sorted CD4+, CD8+, or CD8+CD57+ T cells (not recorded which) from PBMCs. The receptors here all came from a human donor with aplastic anemia. CDR3s include the opening cysteine and the closing phenylalanine or tryptophan. The D gene is left open where the match is weak. Size tells how often a clone was seen (once, few, many) or the class of an expanded clone, and some rows leave it out.

TRBD1 | . | TRBJ2-2 | TRBV19 | TGTGCCACCTCAGGGGGAAACACCGGGGAGCTGTTTTTT | CATSGGNTGELFF
. | . | TRBJ1-6 | TRBV2 | TGTGCCAGCAGCCAGCAGGGCGGTAGAGGATCACCCCTCCACTTT | CASSQQGGRGSPLHF
. | once | TRBJ1-1 | TRBV10-3 | TGTGCCATCAGTGAGTCGAAGAACACTGAAGCTTTCTTT | CAISESKNTEAFF
TRBD2 | . | TRBJ2-5 | TRBV12-3/TRBV12-4 | TGTGCCAGCAGTTTCGGAGGCGGGGGGGCTTGGGAGACCCAGTACTTC | CASSFGGGGAWETQYF
TRBD1 | . | TRBJ1-5 | TRBV20-1 | TGCAGTGCCACCTCCGGGACAGATAGCAATCAGCCCCAGCATTTT | CSATSGTDSNQPQHF
TRBD1 | few | TRBJ2-5 | TRBV20-1 | TGCAGTGCTAGACCCGGGACAGGGTACGGTACCCAGTACTTC | CSARPGTGYGTQYF
TRBD1 | many | TRBJ1-5 | TRBV6-5 | TGTGCCAGCAGCCTAACAGGGGGCCTAAATCAGCCCCAGCATTTT | CASSLTGGLNQPQHF
. | . | TRBJ1-5 | TRBV5-5 | TGTGCCAGCAGCTTGCAGACGAATCAGCCCCAGCATTTT | CASSLQTNQPQHF
. | many | TRBJ2-2 | TRBV2 | TGTGCCAGCAGTGAGGCGGCGGTGAACACCGGGGAGCTGTTTTTT | CASSEAAVNTGELFF
. | few | TRBJ2-7 | TRBV7-9 | TGTGCCAGCAGCTTTTCCGGGAGCCACGAGCAGTACTTC | CASSFSGSHEQYF
TRBD1 | . | TRBJ2-3 | TRBV10-3 | TGTGCCATCAGTCCGGCCGGACAGGGAACAGATACGCAGTATTTT | CAISPAGQGTDTQYF
TRBD1 | . | TRBJ2-3 | TRBV24-1 | TGTGCCACCAGTTCAGGACAGGGCACAGATACGCAGTATTTT | CATSSGQGTDTQYF
TRBD2 | many | TRBJ2-1 | TRBV5-5 | TGTGCCAGCAGCTCAGGGACTAGCGGGCTCTACAATGAGCAGTTCTTC | CASSSGTSGLYNEQFF
. | once | TRBJ2-1 | TRBV15 | TGTGCCACCAGCACCCTAGCACTCGACTCCTACAATGAGCAGTTCTTC | CATSTLALDSYNEQFF
TRBD2 | . | TRBJ2-3 | TRBV7-8 | TGTGCCAGCAGCCCCCGACTAGCGGGAGATACGCAGTATTTT | CASSPRLAGDTQYF